This TCR beta chain was captured by sequencing in a study of cytomegalovirus exposure and HLA in healthy donors. Study background: Tens of millions of unique TCR sequences came from HLA-typed donors in an early release.

Details on this clone: Its specificity is not known.

PCR involved 60 Vbeta and 13 Jbeta primers. Here immunoSEQ multiplex PCR was the method, and the copy in TCRdb shows in-frame clones only, minus some. Among approximately 190,000 clones, roughly 80% were seen once, and the ten largest hold roughly 6.7%. Study-wide results and caveats: Immune exposure was documented only through CMV serostatus. As confirmed in vitro, three CMV-associated chains were specific for CMV antigens. A reported reduction in N-insertions relative to the roughly 670-donor mean was seen in an Asian-associated ancestry cluster in a later analysis.

The germline V gene has CDR1 MNHEY and CDR2 SMNVEV (reference sequence). J lost 4 bases, V lost 7 bases, and 7 bases had no gene match. The CDR3 is 14 residues long. This TCR came from a man aged 40-55 years in good health and CMV-seropositive. The sequencing input was PBMCs. The chain combines TRBV27 with TRBJ2-5; TRBD1 aligns across 9 bases. The CDR3 is CASKTGGISETQYF. CDR3 sequence (DNA): TGTGCCAGCAAAACAGGGGGCATATCAGAGACCCAGTACTTC.